This entry lists 16 T cell receptor beta chains sequenced from one sample in a study of cytomegalovirus exposure and HLA in healthy donors. The PCR had 60 Vbeta and 13 Jbeta primers. TCRdb keeps only in-frame clones here, not all; method: immunoSEQ multiplex PCR. Of under 110,000 clones listed, roughly 82% are singletons. The sequenced sample consisted of PBMCs. All receptors come from a man aged 45-65 years in good health and CMV-seronegative.

This clone was counted a few times. The rearrangement joins TRBV5-1 to TRBJ1-1; 10 bases agree with TRBD1. V lost 5 bases, J lost 6 bases, and 1 base stayed unmatched. Germline CDR1 reads SGHRS; CDR2 reads YFSETQ. The CDR3 runs 12 residues. The CDR3 protein is CASRGQGSEAFF. DNA for the CDR3: TGCGCCAGCAGGGGACAGGGGTCTGAAGCTTTCTTT.

Written as DNA, the CDR3 is TGTGCCTCTATGCGGGACAGGGATCACGAGCAGTACTTC. As protein: CASMRDRDHEQYF. V usage is TRBV2 and J usage is TRBJ2-5, with 9 bases that match TRBD1. The J call may be in error: the DNA end matches TRBJ2-7 better. The CDR3 contains 13 residues. Germline CDR1 and CDR2: SNHLY and FYNNEI.

The CDR3: CASSVERETYNEQFF. CDR3 nucleotides: TGTGCCAGCAGCGTAGAAAGGGAGACCTACAATGAGCAGTTCTTC. V usage is TRBV9 and J usage is TRBJ2-1; D is possibly TRBD2 (5 bases). The CDR3 is 15 residues long. The V end was cut by 0 bases, the J end by 2 bases, with 9 bases between. Germline V gene sequence: CDR1 SGDLS, CDR2 YYNGEE.

This clone was counted only a few times. This chain connects TRBV30 to TRBJ1-1; possible D gene TRBD1, 6 bases. CDR3 length: 15 residues. Germline CDR1 and CDR2: GTSNPN and SVGIG (reference sequence). Trimming took 1 base from V and 3 from J, leaving 15 bases between them. CDR3 in amino acids: CAWSDDRRTDTEAFF. CDR3 DNA: TGTGCCTGGAGTGACGACAGGAGGACGGACACTGAAGCTTTCTTT.

This clone was picked up a small number of times. The chain joins TRBV29-1 to TRBJ1-6; no clear D gene. The CDR3 is made up of 14 amino acids. Germline CDR1 is SQVTM and CDR2 is ANQGSEA. Trimming cost V 4 bases and J 10 bases, with 17 bases left between them. The CDR3 protein is CSVAFGGLDSPLHF. The CDR3 DNA sequence: TGCAGCGTTGCGTTTGGAGGCTTGGACTCACCCCTCCACTTT.

The chain recombines TRBV7-3 with TRBJ2-3; 7 bases fit TRBD1. The CDR3 is made up of 13 amino acids. The germline gives CDR1 SGHTA, CDR2 FQGTGA. V lost 5 bases and J lost 1; bases outside the gene matches: 0. The CDR3 DNA is TGTGCCAGCAGCCAGGGGGGCACAGATACGCAGTATTTT. This gives the protein CASSQGGTDTQYF.

This clone turned up a few times. CDR3 sequence reads: CASSPQGSGNTIYF. In DNA form, the CDR3 reads TGTGCCAGCAGCCCCCAGGGCTCTGGAAACACCATATATTTT. V gene TRBV6-1 combines with J gene TRBJ1-3; D is perhaps TRBD1 (5 bases). Per germline, CDR1 MNHNS and CDR2 SASEGT. The V end was cut by 6 bases, the J end by 0 bases, with 9 bases between. This CDR3 is built from 14 residues.

The rearrangement joins TRBV6-5 to TRBJ1-1, with 9 nucleotides matching TRBD1. V trimming: 5 bases; J trimming: 1 base; junction bases outside the gene matches: 2. The germline V gene encodes CDR1 MNHEY and CDR2 SVGAGI. CDR3 length equals 14 residues. DNA of the CDR3: TGTGCCAGCAGTCGACAGGGGGGGAACACTGAAGCTTTCTTT. Translation gives CASSRQGGNTEAFF.

The rearrangement joins TRBV7-6 to TRBJ2-1, with D perhaps TRBD1 (6 bases). Germline values: CDR1 SGHVS, CDR2 FNYEAQ. The CDR3 has 15 residues. V was clipped by 2 bases and J by 7 bases, with 15 bases between them. DNA of the CDR3: TGTGCCAGCAGCTTACGGGACAACAGACAGAATGAGCAGTTCTTC. This sequence encodes CASSLRDNRQNEQFF.

The chain's CDR3 is CASSVAADTQYF. The CDR3 DNA reads TGTGCCAGCAGCGTAGCGGCAGATACGCAGTATTTT. The chain carries TRBV9 and TRBJ2-3; D unresolved. V was cut by 0 bases and J by 4 bases, with 3 bases left in between. Germline V gene lookup returns CDR1 SGDLS and CDR2 YYNGEE. This CDR3 region has 12 residues.

In this sample, this clone turned up once. The V gene is TRBV19, the J gene TRBJ2-5, with TRBD2 matching 7 bases. Germline CDR1 LNHDA, CDR2 SQIVND (reference sequence). This CDR3 is built from 16 residues. Trimming removed 3 bases from V and 1 base from J; junction bases left unmatched: 8. CDR3 protein: CASSMLASGLQETQYF. CDR3 coding DNA: TGTGCCAGTAGTATGTTGGCTAGCGGACTCCAAGAGACCCAGTACTTC.

V usage is TRBV6-5 and J usage is TRBJ1-6; D remains ambiguous. Germline V CDR1 and CDR2: MNHEY, SVGAGI. Trimming took 8 bases from V and 0 from J, leaving 8 bases between them. The CDR3 spans 14 residues. In DNA form, the CDR3 reads TGTGCCAGCGCGGCTAGCTCCTATAATTCACCCCTCCACTTT. As protein: CASAASSYNSPLHF.

The gene calls are TRBV4-3 and TRBJ1-1, with unresolved D. The V and J ends lost 1 base and 5 bases respectively, with 8 bases between them. Germline V CDR1 and CDR2: LGHNA, YSLEER. The CDR3 has 13 residues. The CDR3 loop reads CASSQVQYTEAFF. DNA for the CDR3: TGCGCCAGCAGCCAAGTCCAGTATACTGAAGCTTTCTTT.

The rearrangement uses TRBV11-2 and TRBJ2-1; 8 positions match TRBD2. V gave up 6 bases and J gave up 7 bases; unmatched junction bases: 14. Germline V lookup: CDR1 SGHAT, CDR2 FQNNGV. The CDR3 has 16 amino acids. Here the CDR3 reads CASREERGPTFNEQFF. The CDR3 DNA follows: TGTGCCAGCAGGGAAGAGCGGGGGCCCACGTTTAATGAGCAGTTCTTC.

V is TRBV6-4 and J is TRBJ2-3; TRBD2 might be the D (7 bases). Deletions cut 3 bases from V and 4 bases from J, with 14 bases between. This CDR3 comprises 15 residues. Germline V CDR1 and CDR2: MRHNA, SNTAGT. The CDR3 protein is CASSEESGGPDTQYF. In DNA, the CDR3 is TGTGCCAGCAGTGAAGAATCGGGGGGCCCAGATACGCAGTATTTT.

V gene TRBV2 combines with J gene TRBJ2-2, with 9 bases aligning to TRBD1. V shed 2 bases, J shed 6 bases, and the junction held 10 bases outside the gene matches. The CDR3 is 17 residues long. From germline, CDR1 is SNHLY and CDR2 FYNNEI. CDR3 in amino acids: CASSESRGQGKSGELFF. CDR3 in DNA: TGTGCCAGCAGTGAAAGTAGGGGACAGGGAAAGTCCGGGGAGCTGTTTTTT.